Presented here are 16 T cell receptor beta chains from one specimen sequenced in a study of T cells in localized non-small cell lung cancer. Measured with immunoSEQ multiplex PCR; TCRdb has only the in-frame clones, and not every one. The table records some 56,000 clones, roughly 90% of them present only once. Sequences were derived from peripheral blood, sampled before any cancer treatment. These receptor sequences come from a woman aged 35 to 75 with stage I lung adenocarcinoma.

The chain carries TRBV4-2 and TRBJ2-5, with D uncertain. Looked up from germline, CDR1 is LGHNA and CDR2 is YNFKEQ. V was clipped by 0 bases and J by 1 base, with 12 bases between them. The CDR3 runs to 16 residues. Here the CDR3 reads CASSQELGRAQETQYF. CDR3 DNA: TGTGCCAGCAGCCAAGAATTAGGCCGGGCCCAAGAGACCCAGTACTTC.

This CDR3 is CASSAPGPSGYTF. In DNA form, the CDR3 reads TGCGCCAGCAGCGCCCCGGGCCCCAGTGGCTACACCTTC. The chain joins TRBV5-1 to TRBJ1-2; D remains unclear. The V end lost 4 bases, the J end lost 7 bases, and 14 bases lay between the germline ends. Germline lookup yields CDR1 SGHRS and CDR2 YFSETQ. The CDR3 loop spans 13 amino acids.

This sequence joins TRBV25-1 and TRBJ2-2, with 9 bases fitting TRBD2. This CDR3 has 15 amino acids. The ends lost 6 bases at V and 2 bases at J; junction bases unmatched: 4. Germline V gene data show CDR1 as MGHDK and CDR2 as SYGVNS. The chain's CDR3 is CASSQAGGNTGELFF. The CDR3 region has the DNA TGTGCCAGCAGCCAAGCGGGGGGAAACACCGGGGAGCTGTTTTTT. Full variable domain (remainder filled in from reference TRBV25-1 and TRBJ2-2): EADIYQTPRYLVIGTGKKITLECSQTMGHDKMYWYQQDPGMELHLIHYSYGVNSTEKGDLSSESTVSRIRTEHFPLTLESARPSHTSQYLCASSQAGGNTGELFFGEGSRLTVL.

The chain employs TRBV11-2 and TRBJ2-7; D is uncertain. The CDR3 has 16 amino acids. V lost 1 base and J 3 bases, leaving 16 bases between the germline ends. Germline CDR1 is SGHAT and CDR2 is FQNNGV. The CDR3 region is CASSLVRARPIYEQYF. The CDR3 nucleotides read TGTGCCAGCAGCTTAGTTAGGGCCCGGCCCATCTACGAGCAGTACTTC.

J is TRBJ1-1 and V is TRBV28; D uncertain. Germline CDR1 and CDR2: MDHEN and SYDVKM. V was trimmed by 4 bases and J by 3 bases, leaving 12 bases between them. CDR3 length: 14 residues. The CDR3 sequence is CASSSTAIYTEAFF. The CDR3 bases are TGTGCCAGCAGTTCTACAGCAATCTACACTGAAGCTTTCTTT. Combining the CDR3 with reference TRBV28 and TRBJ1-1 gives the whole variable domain DVKVTQSSRYLVKRTGEKVFLECVQDMDHENMFWYRQDPGLGLRLIYFSYDVKMKEKGDIPEGYSVSREKKERFSLILESASTNQTSMYLCASSSTAIYTEAFFGQGTRLTVV.

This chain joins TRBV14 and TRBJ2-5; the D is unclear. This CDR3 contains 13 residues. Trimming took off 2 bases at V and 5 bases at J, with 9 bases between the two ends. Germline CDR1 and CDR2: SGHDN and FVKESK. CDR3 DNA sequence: TGTGCCAGCAGCCAAAGGGCCCCCGAGACCCAGTACTTC. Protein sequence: CASSQRAPETQYF.

CDR3 sequence reads: CASSLQGSYNEQFF. Here the CDR3 DNA reads TGTGCCAGCAGTTTGCAGGGGTCCTACAATGAGCAGTTCTTC. The chain uses TRBV27 and TRBJ2-1, with D perhaps TRBD1 (6 bases). Germline V CDR1 and CDR2: MNHEY, SMNVEV (reference sequence). This CDR3 is 14 amino acids long. V was trimmed by 3 bases and J by 1 base, leaving 7 bases between them.

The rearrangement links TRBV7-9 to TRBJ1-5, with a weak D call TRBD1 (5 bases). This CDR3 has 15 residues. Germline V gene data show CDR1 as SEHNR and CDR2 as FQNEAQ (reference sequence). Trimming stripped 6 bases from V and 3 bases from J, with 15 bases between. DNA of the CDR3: TGTGCCAGCAGTAGCAGGGAATCGGTCAATCAGCCCCAGCATTTT. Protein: CASSSRESVNQPQHF.

The CDR3 nucleotides read TGCGCCAGCAGCTTGGACGGTCAGCGAACCTACGAGCAGTACTTC. As protein: CASSLDGQRTYEQYF. The chain recombines TRBV5-1 with TRBJ2-7; D unresolved. Deletions cut 0 bases from V and 2 bases from J, with 12 bases between. The V gene's germline CDR1 is SGHRS and CDR2 YFSETQ. CDR3 size: 15 residues.

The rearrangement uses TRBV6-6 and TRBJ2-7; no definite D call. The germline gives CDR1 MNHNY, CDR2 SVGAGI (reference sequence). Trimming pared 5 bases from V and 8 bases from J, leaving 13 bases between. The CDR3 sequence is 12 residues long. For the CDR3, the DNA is TGTGCCAGCAGTCCGGACCGTGGCAAGCAGTACTTC. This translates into CASSPDRGKQYF.

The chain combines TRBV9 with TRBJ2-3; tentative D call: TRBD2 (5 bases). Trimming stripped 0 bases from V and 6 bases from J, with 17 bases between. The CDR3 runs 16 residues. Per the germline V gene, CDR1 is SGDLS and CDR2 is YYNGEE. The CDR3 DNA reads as TGTGCCAGCAGCGTAGCGGGGATCCTGGGGTGGGATACGCAGTATTTT. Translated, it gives CASSVAGILGWDTQYF.

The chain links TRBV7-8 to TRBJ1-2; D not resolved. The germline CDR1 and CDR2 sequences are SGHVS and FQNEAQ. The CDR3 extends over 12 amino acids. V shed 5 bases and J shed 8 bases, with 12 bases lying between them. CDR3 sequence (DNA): TGTGCCAGCAGCCCCGGCGGGTACGGCTACACCTTC. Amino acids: CASSPGGYGYTF.

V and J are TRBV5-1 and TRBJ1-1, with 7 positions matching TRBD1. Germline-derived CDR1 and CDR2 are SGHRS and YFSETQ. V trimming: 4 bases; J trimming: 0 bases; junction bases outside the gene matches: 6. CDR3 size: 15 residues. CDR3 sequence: CASSRTGELNTEAFF. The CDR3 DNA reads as TGCGCCAGCAGCCGAACAGGGGAATTGAACACTGAAGCTTTCTTT.

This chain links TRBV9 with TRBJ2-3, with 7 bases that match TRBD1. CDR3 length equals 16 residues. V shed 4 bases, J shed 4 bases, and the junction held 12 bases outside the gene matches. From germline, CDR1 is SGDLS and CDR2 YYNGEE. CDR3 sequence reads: CASSQIPRTGADTQYF. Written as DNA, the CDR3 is TGTGCCAGCAGCCAAATACCAAGGACAGGTGCAGATACGCAGTATTTT.

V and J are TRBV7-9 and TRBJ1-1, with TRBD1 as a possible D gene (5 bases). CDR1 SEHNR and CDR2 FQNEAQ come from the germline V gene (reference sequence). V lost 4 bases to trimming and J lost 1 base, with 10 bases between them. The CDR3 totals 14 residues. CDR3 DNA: TGTGCCAGCAGCTGGGACCCAGGGAACACTGAAGCTTTCTTT. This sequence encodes CASSWDPGNTEAFF. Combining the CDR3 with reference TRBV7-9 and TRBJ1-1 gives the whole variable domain DTGVSQNPRHKITKRGQNVTFRCDPISEHNRLYWYRQTLGQGPEFLTYFQNEAQLEKSRLLSDRFSAERPKGSFSTLEIQRTEQGDSAMYLCASSWDPGNTEAFFGQGTRLTVV.

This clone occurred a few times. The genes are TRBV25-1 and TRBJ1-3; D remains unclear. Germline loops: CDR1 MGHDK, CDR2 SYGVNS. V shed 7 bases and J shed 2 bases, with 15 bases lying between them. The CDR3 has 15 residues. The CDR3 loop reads CASTGADFPGNTIYF. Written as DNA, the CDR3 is TGTGCCAGCACCGGAGCGGACTTCCCTGGAAACACCATATATTTT.